One sample yielded the 23 T cell receptor beta chains listed below, sequenced in a study of vaccination effects on CD4 cells after COVID-19. Before sequencing, viral peptide pools were used by the ViraFEST assay to expand antigen-specific CD4+ T cells. When around ten days of culture had elapsed, CD4+ T cells were isolated. Vaccine recipients lacked prior SARS-CoV-2 infection and had negative nucleocapsid antibodies. Here immunoSEQ multiplex PCR was the method, and the copy in TCRdb shows in-frame clones only, minus some. Here the sample spans over 60,000 clones, 60% to 80% being singletons. Antigen specificity for these receptors is unknown. Sequencing used CD4+ T cells from PBMCs cultured with HCoV-NL63 spike peptides, obtained before COVID-19 vaccination. These receptors were taken from a human donor who received a COVID-19 vaccine.

The rearrangement uses TRBV18 and TRBJ2-1, with D hard to call. Trimming took 3 bases from V and 7 from J, leaving 13 bases between them. The CDR3 length is 14 residues. Germline V gene sequence: CDR1 KGHSH, CDR2 LQKENI. CDR3 sequence reads: CASSPSGRPNEQFF. The CDR3 nucleotides are TGTGCCAGCTCACCCTCTGGCAGGCCAAATGAGCAGTTCTTC. The entire variable domain, with the rest obtained from reference TRBV18 and TRBJ2-1, is as follows: NAGVMQNPRHLVRRRGQEARLRCSPMKGHSHVYWYRQLPEEGLKFMVYLQKENIIDESGMPKERFSAEFPKEGPSILRIQQVVRGDSAAYFCASSPSGRPNEQFFGPGTRLTVL.

The chain is built from TRBV19 and TRBJ2-5; D unresolved. There are 14 residues in the CDR3. Trimming shortened V by 3 bases and J by 7 bases, and 15 bases separated the two germline ends. Germline V CDR1 and CDR2: LNHDA, SQIVND (reference sequence). As DNA, the CDR3 is TGTGCCAGTAGTATTGGCTCGGGCTTGTCGACCCAGTACTTC. Translated, it gives CASSIGSGLSTQYF.

V is TRBV10-3 and J is TRBJ1-1; D gene uncertain. The CDR3 length is 13 residues. Germline V lookup: CDR1 ENHRY, CDR2 SYGVKD. The ends were cut back, 3 bases at V and 5 bases at J, with 10 bases in the middle. This CDR3 reads CAISEAGRTEAFF. The CDR3 DNA sequence: TGTGCCATCAGTGAAGCCGGCCGGACTGAAGCTTTCTTT.

The chain recombines TRBV6-5 with TRBJ1-4; D possibly corresponds to TRBD1 (5 bases). Germline values: CDR1 MNHEY, CDR2 SVGAGI. Trimming stripped 0 bases from V and 8 bases from J, with 13 bases between. The CDR3 runs 15 residues. The CDR3 DNA sequence: TGTGCCAGCAGTTACTCCCGGCAGGGAAGAGAAAAACTGTTTTTT. Protein product: CASSYSRQGREKLFF.

This clone was seen a handful of times. This rearrangement joins TRBV19 to TRBJ1-5; a possible D gene is TRBD1 (5 bases). The CDR3 is 14 amino acids. Germline CDR1 is LNHDA and CDR2 is SQIVND (reference sequence). V lost 5 bases, J lost 4 bases, and 12 bases lay in between. This CDR3 is CASSPTRGNQPQHF. CDR3 in DNA: TGTGCCAGTAGTCCCACCCGGGGGAATCAGCCCCAGCATTTT.

The CDR3 region has the DNA TGTGCCACCAGTGATGGAAAAGGGGGGGAAGGCTACACCTTC. Residues: CATSDGKGGEGYTF. The chain combines TRBV24-1 with TRBJ1-2, with a weak D call TRBD1 (6 bases). Germline CDR1 KGHDR, CDR2 SFDVKD. The V end lost 3 bases, the J end lost 8 bases, and 15 bases lay between the germline ends. This CDR3 region has 14 residues.

CDR3 in amino acids: CASRMDSSLSPLHF. For the CDR3, the DNA is TGTGCCAGCAGGATGGACAGCTCTCTCTCACCCCTCCACTTT. The chain couples TRBV27 to TRBJ1-6, with D possibly matching TRBD1 (6 bases). Germline V gene lookup returns CDR1 MNHEY and CDR2 SMNVEV (reference sequence). CDR3 length: 14 amino acids. The V and J ends lost 6 bases and 10 bases respectively, with 16 bases between them.

V gene TRBV28 combines with J gene TRBJ1-2; possibly TRBD1 for D (5 bases). Germline lookup yields CDR1 MDHEN and CDR2 SYDVKM. This CDR3 has 14 amino acids. Trimming took off 2 bases at V and 1 base at J, with 8 bases between the two ends. CDR3 sequence: CASSLAGFNYGYTF. CDR3 nucleotide sequence: TGTGCCAGCAGTTTAGCAGGGTTTAACTATGGCTACACCTTC.

The chain is built from TRBV3-1 (or the pseudogene TRBV3-2) and TRBJ2-1; D perhaps matches TRBD2 (6 bases). Germline V gene sequence: CDR1 LGHDT, CDR2 YNNKEL (reference sequence). The V end was cut by 1 base, the J end by 4 bases, with 14 bases between. CDR3 length: 16 amino acids. The CDR3 bases are TGTGCCAGCAGCCAAGTCGGCGGGACGGGATACAATGAGCAGTTCTTC. Its protein product is CASSQVGGTGYNEQFF.

This clone was seen a handful of times. CDR3 in amino acids: CASSSIGGKSTEAFF. Here the CDR3 DNA reads TGTGCCAGCAGTTCAATAGGGGGTAAGAGCACTGAAGCTTTCTTT. The chain couples TRBV6-5 to TRBJ1-1; TRBD1 might be the D (6 bases). Germline-derived CDR1 and CDR2 are MNHEY and SVGAGI. V was clipped by 4 bases and J by 4 bases, with 16 bases between them. The CDR3 runs 15 residues.

This chain connects TRBV28 to TRBJ1-2; 7 nucleotides align to TRBD1. V lost 3 bases to trimming and J lost 3 bases; unmatched junction nucleotides: 4. Germline CDR1 MDHEN, CDR2 SYDVKM. This CDR3 spans 14 amino acids. In nucleotides, the CDR3 is TGTGCCAGCAGTTTCCGAGGGGGCTACTATGGCTACACCTTC. Its protein product is CASSFRGGYYGYTF.

This chain's CDR3 is CASSRRGGSGNEQFF. Written as DNA, the CDR3 is TGTGCCAGCAGCCGGCGCGGGGGGAGTGGGAATGAGCAGTTCTTC. The V and J genes are TRBV7-2 and TRBJ2-1; TRBD2 aligns across 8 bases. Germline loops: CDR1 SGHTA, CDR2 FQGNSA. The CDR3 is 15 amino acids. After removal of 5 bases from V and 7 bases from J, the junction contained 10 bases not matched to a gene.

The chain recombines TRBV7-9 with TRBJ1-4; D unresolved. CDR3 size: 13 residues. The V gene lost 3 bases and the J gene lost 5 bases, with 7 bases spanning the gap. The germline V gene encodes CDR1 SEHNR and CDR2 FQNEAQ (reference sequence). CDR3: CASSFMGNEKLFF. Written as DNA, the CDR3 is TGTGCCAGCAGCTTCATGGGGAATGAAAAACTGTTTTTT.

CDR3 protein: CASSRFGQANTEAFF. In nucleotides, the CDR3 is TGTGCCAGCAGCCGATTCGGACAGGCGAACACTGAAGCTTTCTTT. The chain is built from TRBV11-2 and TRBJ1-1, with TRBD1 identical over 7 bases. Germline V gene sequence: CDR1 SGHAT, CDR2 FQNNGV. The V gene end was trimmed by 5 bases and the J gene end by 1 base; junction bases not matched to a gene: 7. There are 15 residues in the CDR3.

The rearrangement joins TRBV5-1 to TRBJ1-2; tentative D call: TRBD1 (5 bases). With 0 bases removed from V and 6 bases from J, the gap between germline ends came to 18 bases. This CDR3 contains 16 residues. Germline V lookup: CDR1 SGHRS, CDR2 YFSETQ. Here the CDR3 DNA reads TGCGCCAGCAGCTTGGCCTTAGGGGACGTGGCGGATGGCTACACCTTC. Its protein product is CASSLALGDVADGYTF.

The chain combines TRBV6-5 with TRBJ1-3; D perhaps matches TRBD1 (6 bases). Germline CDR1 and CDR2: MNHEY and SVGAGI. This CDR3 comprises 15 residues. V lost 7 bases to trimming and J lost 4 bases, with 17 bases between them. CDR3 sequence: CASTPPGGGGNTIYF. DNA of the CDR3: TGTGCCAGCACCCCACCGGGGGGCGGCGGAAACACCATATATTTT.

The chain uses TRBV6-6 and TRBJ2-5; D may be TRBD1 (5 bases). This CDR3 comprises 12 residues. The V end lost 8 bases, the J end lost 2 bases, and 9 bases lay between the germline ends. Germline V CDR1 and CDR2: MNHNY, SVGAGI (reference sequence). The CDR3 is CASRTGQETQYF. CDR3 DNA sequence: TGTGCCAGCCGTACAGGACAAGAGACCCAGTACTTC.

The genes are TRBV4-1 and TRBJ2-7; 9 bases are a match to TRBD1. Germline V CDR1 and CDR2: MGHRA, YSYEKL. The J segment lost 3 bases and the V segment lost 3 bases, leaving 9 bases of the junction unmatched. CDR3 length: 16 amino acids. The CDR3 protein is CASSQTDRGGRYEQYV. CDR3 bases: TGCGCCAGCAGCCAGACGGACAGGGGAGGACGCTACGAGCAGTACGTC.

The chain carries TRBV7-2 and TRBJ1-6; 7 nucleotides line up with TRBD1. CDR1 is SGHTA, CDR2 FQGNSA, per germline. Trimming took 5 bases from V and 7 from J; bases not matched to a gene: 8. The CDR3 covers 15 residues. The CDR3 sequence: CASSVTGTANSPLHF. The DNA of the CDR3 is TGTGCCAGCAGCGTGACCGGGACAGCCAATTCACCCCTCCACTTT.

This clone was found once. This chain's CDR3 is CASSPPGGPAGDTQYF. The CDR3 nucleotides are TGTGCCAGCAGCCCACCTGGAGGACCTGCTGGGGATACGCAGTATTTT. The chain has TRBV5-4 and TRBJ2-3; D may be TRBD2 (5 bases). V was shortened by 4 bases and J by 6 bases, with 21 bases between the two germline ends. In germline, CDR1 is SGHNT, CDR2 YYREEE (reference sequence). There are 16 residues in the CDR3.

The rearrangement uses TRBV7-8 and TRBJ1-2, with 7 bases identical to TRBD1. Per germline, CDR1 SGHVS and CDR2 FQNEAQ. The length of the CDR3 is 16 residues. J lost 0 bases, V lost 4 bases, and 8 bases had no gene match. The DNA for the CDR3 is TGTGCCAGCAGCTACAGGGCACAGGGGTCTAACTATGGCTACACCTTC. Protein sequence: CASSYRAQGSNYGYTF. The variable domain in full, with the rest retrieved from reference TRBV7-8 and TRBJ1-2, is GAGVSQSPRYKVAKRGQDVALRCDPISGHVSLFWYQQALGQGPEFLTYFQNEAQLDKSGLPSDRFFAERPEGSVSTLKIQRTQQEDSAVYLCASSYRAQGSNYGYTFGSGTRLTVV.

The CDR3 spells CASSLDGRTNTEAFF. CDR3 bases: TGTGCCAGCAGCTTAGATGGACGGACGAACACTGAAGCTTTCTTT. The chain joins TRBV11-3 to TRBJ1-1; no clear D. Trimming took off 0 bases at V and 1 base at J, with 9 bases between the two ends. The CDR3 is made up of 15 amino acids. Germline lookup yields CDR1 SGHNT and CDR2 YENEEA.

This clone was picked up one time. The chain carries TRBV7-2 and TRBJ2-3, with D possibly TRBD2 on 6 matching bases. The V gene's germline CDR1 is SGHTA and CDR2 FQGNSA. The CDR3 totals 14 residues. Trimming took off 5 bases at V and 2 bases at J, with 11 bases between the two ends. CDR3 DNA: TGTGCCAGCAGCCCGGGGACTTCCACAGATACGCAGTATTTT. As protein: CASSPGTSTDTQYF.